This TCR beta chain was sequenced in a study of T-cell memory formation after mild COVID-19. Comments on this clonotype: As yet, its antigen is unknown.

General observations from the study: Cross-reactive memory apparently joined, as some responding clones appeared in pre-infection memory. CD4+ clones that contracted lay mainly in CM and EM; CD8+ ones lay in EMRA. Day 37-peaking second-wave clones had unconfirmed SARS-CoV-2 specificity.

Employing constant-segment primers, 5'RACE generated TCR alpha and TCR beta cDNA libraries bearing sample barcodes and UMIs. TCRdb reprocessed the 5' RACE reads via MiXCR and lists one record per CDR3 protein. The sample shows about 190,000 distinct CDR3 sequences, 20% to 25% of them seen only once. The CDR3 is 15 amino acids. Germline V gene sequence: CDR1 SGHRS, CDR2 YFSETQ. J gave up 5 bases and V 2 bases, and 7 bases lay outside the gene matches. This sequence was found in an adult woman who had mild COVID-19 (a few samples of this study predate the infection). Cell type and time point are not known. This chain connects TRBV5-1 to TRBJ2-7; 10 bases align to TRBD1. The source material was PBMCs or a T cell subset sorted from them (not recorded which). DNA for the CDR3: TGCGCCAGCAGCTTTCGTCGGGACAGGGGCGACGAGCAGTACTTC. It specifies CASSFRRDRGDEQYF.